A selection of T cell receptor beta chains follows, all from one sample in a study of Graves' ophthalmopathy and Graves' hyperthyroidism. TCRdb reanalysed the multiplex PCR reads using MiXCR and keeps one entry per CDR3 protein. The sample includes hundreds of thousands of distinct CDR3 sequences, approximately 15% of them seen just once. Source material: blood. These receptors were taken from a woman aged 25 to 39 with Graves' ophthalmopathy. Each CDR3 is given with its conserved first and last residue. The order of the fields is J gene, V gene, clone size, D gene, CDR3 DNA, CDR3 protein. A D gene is named only where the DNA matches it firmly. Where a row states a size, it is once, few, many or the class of an expanded clone; other rows omit it.

TRBJ2-2	TRBV2	few	-	TGTGCCAGCAGTATGCAGGGGAGAAACGCCGGGGAGCTGTTTTTT	CASSMQGRNAGELFF
TRBJ2-5	TRBV28	many	TRBD2	TGTGCCAGCAGCCACCCCGGGGCGGGGGGTTCACAAGAGACCCAGTACTTC	CASSHPGAGGSQETQYF
TRBJ2-2	TRBV6-5	many	TRBD1	TGTGCCAGCAGTTTCACGACAGGGGCCGGGGAGCTGTTTTTT	CASSFTTGAGELFF
TRBJ1-1	TRBV6-1	-	-	TGTGCCACGGAAACAGGGTTGAACACTGAAGCTTTCTTT	CATETGLNTEAFF
TRBJ2-5	TRBV20-1	many	TRBD2	TGCAGTGCTAGAGAGGGGGGAGGGCCGGAGACCCAGTACTTC	CSAREGGGPETQYF
TRBJ2-7	TRBV13	many	-	TGTGCCAGCAAGCCTAATGGAGACTACGAGCAGTACTTC	CASKPNGDYEQYF
TRBJ1-5	TRBV27	many	-	TGTGCCAGCAGTCCTTTCGCCAATCAGCCCCAGCATTTT	CASSPFANQPQHF
TRBJ2-7	TRBV6-5	many	-	TGTGCCAGCAGCCCTGGGGGTCCCCTGGAGCAGTACTTC	CASSPGGPLEQYF
TRBJ2-5	TRBV6-4	-	-	TGTGCCAGCCTATGGGAGACCCAGTACTTC	CASLWETQYF
TRBJ1-6	TRBV28	many	-	TGTGCCAGCAAAGAGGAGGGAACTACCCATTCACCCCTCCACTTT	CASKEEGTTHSPLHF
TRBJ1-2	TRBV12-3/TRBV12-4	many	-	TGTGCCAGCAGTTTAGTAGGCGTTAACTATGGCTACACCTTC	CASSLVGVNYGYTF
TRBJ2-5	TRBV6-5	many	TRBD2	TGTGCCAGCAGCGCTAGCGGGCAAGAGACCCAGTACTTC	CASSASGQETQYF
TRBJ2-5	TRBV12-3/TRBV12-4	many	-	TGTGCCAGCAGAGGCGACAGACTCACGCAAGAGACCCAGTACTTC	CASRGDRLTQETQYF
TRBJ2-7	TRBV20-1	-	-	TGCAGTGCTGAGGGGGGGCAGTACTTC	CSAEGGQYF
TRBJ1-2	TRBV11-2	-	TRBD1	TGTGCCAGCAGCCGCGTGGGACAGAACTATGGCTACACCTTC	CASSRVGQNYGYTF
TRBJ1-6	TRBV6-1	many	-	TGTGCCAGCAGTGCCAGTTTGGGTTCACCCCTCCACTTT	CASSASLGSPLHF
TRBJ2-7	TRBV20-1	many	TRBD2	TGCAGTGCCAATCTAGCGGGGAGCTCCTACGAGCAGTACTTC	CSANLAGSSYEQYF